The rows below give T cell receptor beta chains drawn from one sample of a study of T cell responses to AZD1222 COVID-19 vaccine. Some clones are missing from TCRdb's copy, which holds only in-frame ones; the method was immunoSEQ multiplex PCR. The data show about 180,000 clones, approximately 90% seen once. This material consisted of peripheral blood, taken 28 days after the second dose of the MenACWY control vaccine. The receptors derive from an adult who received the MenACWY meningococcal vaccine as a control. CDR3s include the opening cysteine and the closing phenylalanine or tryptophan. The D gene is left open where the match is weak. Only some rows state a clone size, as once, few, many or a class for expanded clones.

j_call d_call clone_size v_call cdr3_aa cdr3_nt
TRBJ2-7 NA NA TRBV6-5 CASSPRDGSYEQYF TGTGCCAGCAGCCCCCGGGACGGATCCTACGAGCAGTACTTC
TRBJ1-1 NA NA TRBV11-3 CASSLGGSLTEAFF TGTGCCAGCAGCTTAGGTGGCAGTCTCACTGAAGCTTTCTTT
TRBJ2-1 NA few TRBV11-2 CASSLGASLYEQFF TGTGCCAGCAGCTTAGGAGCTAGCCTGTATGAGCAGTTCTTC
TRBJ2-3 TRBD1 NA TRBV28 CASSVIQGVGVDTQYF TGTGCCAGCAGTGTAATACAGGGGGTAGGTGTAGATACGCAGTATTTT
TRBJ1-1 NA NA TRBV5-1 CASSGGTEDTEAFF TGCGCCAGCAGCGGGGGGACGGAGGACACTGAAGCTTTCTTT
TRBJ2-2 NA NA TRBV6-5 CASRARLHGELFF TGTGCCAGCAGAGCCCGGCTCCACGGGGAGCTGTTTTTT
TRBJ2-2 TRBD1 once TRBV29-1 CSAGGQGGTGELFF TGCAGCGCTGGGGGACAGGGTGGCACCGGGGAGCTGTTTTTT
TRBJ1-5 NA few TRBV7-9 CASSLAVGGGGNQPQHF TGTGCCAGCAGCTTAGCAGTTGGTGGGGGCGGCAATCAGCCCCAGCATTTT
TRBJ2-2 TRBD1 NA TRBV4-2 CATIKGQGTGELFF TGTGCCACCATTAAAGGACAGGGGACCGGGGAGCTGTTTTTT
TRBJ1-6 TRBD1 once TRBV6-1 CASSEVGQPNSPLHF TGTGCCAGCAGTGAAGTGGGACAGCCTAATTCACCCCTCCACTTT
TRBJ1-5 NA NA TRBV5-6 CASSSQQSYQPQHF TGTGCCAGCAGCTCACAGCAGTCCTATCAGCCCCAGCATTTT
TRBJ2-7 NA NA TRBV19 CASSIVASRGEQYF TGTGCCAGTAGTATCGTGGCAAGTCGGGGCGAGCAGTACTTC
TRBJ2-7 NA NA TRBV18 CASSPPGAASEQYF TGTGCCAGCTCACCACCGGGGGCAGCAAGCGAGCAGTACTTC
TRBJ1-1 NA once TRBV5-1 CASSLAFAGNTEAFF TGCGCCAGCAGCTTGGCATTTGCAGGGAACACTGAAGCTTTCTTT